This is a list of T cell receptor beta chains from one sample in a study of blood T cell repertoires in COVID-19. Repertoires were generated with immunoSEQ multiplex PCR, while TCRdb's copy carries only in-frame clones and drops some. The sample shows 250,000 or so clones, around 80% of them seen only once. The specimen sequenced was peripheral blood. Source of these receptors: a woman aged 80 or over with acute or convalescent COVID-19. Both conserved end residues are part of each CDR3. A D gene is named only where the DNA matches it firmly. Size tells how often a clone was seen (once, few, many) or the class of an expanded clone, and some rows leave it out.

TRBV7-2	TRBJ2-1	TRBD2	.	TGTGCCAGCAGCAATAGCGGGAGGGTTAGAGATGAGCAGTTCTTC	CASSNSGRVRDEQFF
TRBV7-3	TRBJ2-3	.	.	TGTGCCAGCAGCTCCGGCACAGATACGCAGTATTTT	CASSSGTDTQYF
TRBV4-1	TRBJ2-5	TRBD1	.	TGCGCCAGCAGCGCCCGGACAGGACGGGAGACCCAGTACTTC	CASSARTGRETQYF
TRBV4-1	TRBJ2-6	TRBD2	.	TGCGCCAGCAGCCGCACAGGCGGGGGGGCTATCGACTCTGGGGCCAACGTCCTGACTTTC	CASSRTGGGAIDSGANVLTF
TRBV6-2/TRBV6-3	TRBJ1-2	.	.	TGTGCCAGCAGTTACCCCTACACCGGGGAGTATGGCTACACCTTC	CASSYPYTGEYGYTF
TRBV3-1/TRBV3-2	TRBJ2-7	TRBD2	few	TGTGCCAGCAGCTACTTGCCAGGGACTAGCGGACCCTACGAGCAGTACTTC	CASSYLPGTSGPYEQYF
TRBV5-6	TRBJ2-7	.	.	TGTGCCAGCAGCTTGGTTGGAGGCATCTACGAGCAGTACTTC	CASSLVGGIYEQYF
TRBV20-1	TRBJ2-3	.	.	TGCAGTGCTAGTTCGACTACCGAAAGCACAGATACGCAGTATTTT	CSASSTTESTDTQYF
TRBV6-5	TRBJ2-4	TRBD1	.	TGTGCCAGCAGAAAAACGAGGGGGCCGACACCCCAGTACTTC	CASRKTRGPTPQYF
TRBV6-2/TRBV6-3	TRBJ2-7	.	.	TGTGCCAGCAGTTACGAGCAGGGGACCTACGAGCAGTACTTC	CASSYEQGTYEQYF
TRBV6-2/TRBV6-3	TRBJ2-7	TRBD1	.	TGTGCCAGCAGTTCCTTCCCGGGACAGGGAGGCGAGCAGTACTTC	CASSSFPGQGGEQYF
TRBV7-9	TRBJ2-3	.	once	TGTGCCAGCAGCTTAGAGATTAGCAGAAGCACAGATACGCAGTATTTT	CASSLEISRSTDTQYF
TRBV7-8	TRBJ2-7	.	few	TGTGCCAGCAGCCTAGCGACAGGGAACTACGAGCAGTACTTC	CASSLATGNYEQYF
TRBV7-9	TRBJ2-7	.	.	TGTGCCAGCAGCTTTTTGGGGGGACAGAGAAGCTACGAGCAGTACTTC	CASSFLGGQRSYEQYF
TRBV30	TRBJ1-2	.	.	TGTGCCTGGAGTTACCCTGGGGGCTACTATGGCTACACCTTC	CAWSYPGGYYGYTF
TRBV27	TRBJ1-2	.	.	TGTGCCAGCAGTTTATCTAGCACCTTAAGCAGGGCTTCCACCTTC	CASSLSSTLSRASTF
TRBV11-2	TRBJ2-1	TRBD2	.	TGTGCCAGCAGCCCCTGGGGGACTAGCGGGAAGGATGAGCAGTTCTTC	CASSPWGTSGKDEQFF
TRBV11-2	TRBJ2-5	.	once	TGTGCCAGCAGCTTAGGCGGTAGTATCGAGACCCAGTACTTC	CASSLGGSIETQYF
TRBV11-3	TRBJ2-3	TRBD1	.	TGTGCCAGCAGCTCAAAACAGGGGAGAGCAGATACGCAGTATTTT	CASSSKQGRADTQYF
TRBV21-1	TRBJ1-2	.	.	TGTGCCAGCAGCAAAAGTGACAGGGGGACCGCTAACTATGGCTACACCTTC	CASSKSDRGTANYGYTF
TRBV6-2/TRBV6-3	TRBJ1-5	.	.	TGTGCCAGCAGTAAGATGACAGACAATCAGCCCCAGCATTTT	CASSKMTDNQPQHF
TRBV7-3	TRBJ2-2	TRBD2	.	TGTGCCAGCAGCTATGGACTAGCGGGGGACCCCACCGGGGAGCTGTTTTTT	CASSYGLAGDPTGELFF
TRBV5-6	TRBJ1-1	.	.	TGTGCCAGCAGCATCCGGGACACCCCAGGGAACACTGAAGCTTTCTTT	CASSIRDTPGNTEAFF
TRBV11-2	TRBJ1-4	TRBD1	.	TGTGCCAGCAGCTCGACAGGGACTAATGAAAAACTGTTTTTT	CASSSTGTNEKLFF
TRBV7-9	TRBJ1-2	TRBD1	.	TGTGCCAGCAGCGGAGAAACAGGGGCCTACGGCTACACCTTC	CASSGETGAYGYTF